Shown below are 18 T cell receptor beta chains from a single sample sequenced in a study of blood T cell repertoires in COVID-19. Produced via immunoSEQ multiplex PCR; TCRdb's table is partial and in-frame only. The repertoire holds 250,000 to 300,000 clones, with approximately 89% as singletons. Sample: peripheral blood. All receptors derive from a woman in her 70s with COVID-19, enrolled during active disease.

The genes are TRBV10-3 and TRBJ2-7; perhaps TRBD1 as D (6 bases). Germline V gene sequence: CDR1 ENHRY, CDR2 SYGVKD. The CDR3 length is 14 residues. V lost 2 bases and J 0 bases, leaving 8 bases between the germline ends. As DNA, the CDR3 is TGTGCCATCAGTGAGGGACAGAGCTCCTACGAGCAGTACTTC. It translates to CAISEGQSSYEQYF.

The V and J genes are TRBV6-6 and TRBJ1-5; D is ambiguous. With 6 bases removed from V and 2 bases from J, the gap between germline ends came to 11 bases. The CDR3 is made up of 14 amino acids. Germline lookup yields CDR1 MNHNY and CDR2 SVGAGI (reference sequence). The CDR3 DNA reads TGTGCCAGCAGAAGGATAGCTGGCAATCAGCCCCAGCATTTT. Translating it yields CASRRIAGNQPQHF.

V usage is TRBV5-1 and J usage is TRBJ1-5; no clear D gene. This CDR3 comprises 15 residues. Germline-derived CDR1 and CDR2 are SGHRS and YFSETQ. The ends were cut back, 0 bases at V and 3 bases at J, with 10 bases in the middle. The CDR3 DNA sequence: TGCGCCAGCAGCTTGGGCGGGAGCTCCAATCAGCCCCAGCATTTT. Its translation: CASSLGGSSNQPQHF.

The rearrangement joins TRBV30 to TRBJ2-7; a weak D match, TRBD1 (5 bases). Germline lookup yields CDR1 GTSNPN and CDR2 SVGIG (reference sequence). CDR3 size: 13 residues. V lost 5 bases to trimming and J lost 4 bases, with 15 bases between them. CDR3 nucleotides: TGTGCCTGGGGTATAAGGGGCGCGTACGAGCAGTACTTC. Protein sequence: CAWGIRGAYEQYF.

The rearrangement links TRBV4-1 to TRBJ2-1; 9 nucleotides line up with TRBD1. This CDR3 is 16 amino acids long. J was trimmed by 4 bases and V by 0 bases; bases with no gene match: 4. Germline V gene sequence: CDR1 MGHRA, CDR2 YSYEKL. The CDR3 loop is CASSQDGTGPYNEQFF. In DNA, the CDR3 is TGCGCCAGCAGCCAAGATGGGACAGGGCCTTACAATGAGCAGTTCTTC.

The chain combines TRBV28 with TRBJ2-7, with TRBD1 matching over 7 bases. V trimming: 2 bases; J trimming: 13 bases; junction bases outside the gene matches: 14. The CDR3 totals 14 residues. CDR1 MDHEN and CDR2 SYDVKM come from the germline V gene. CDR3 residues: CASSLRPGQKSSYF. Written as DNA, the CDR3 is TGTGCCAGCAGTTTACGTCCGGGACAGAAGAGTAGTTACTTC.

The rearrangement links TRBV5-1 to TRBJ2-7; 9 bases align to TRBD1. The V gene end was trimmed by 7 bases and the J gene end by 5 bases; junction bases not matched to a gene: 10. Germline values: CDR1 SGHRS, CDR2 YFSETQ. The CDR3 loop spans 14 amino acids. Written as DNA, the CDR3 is TGCGCCAGCTCAAACGGACAGGGGTTCCACGAGCAGTACTTC. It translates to CASSNGQGFHEQYF.

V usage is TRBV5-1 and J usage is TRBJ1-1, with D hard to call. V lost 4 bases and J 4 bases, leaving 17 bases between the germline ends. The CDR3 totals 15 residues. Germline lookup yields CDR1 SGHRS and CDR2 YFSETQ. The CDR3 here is CASSSSGRVGTEAFF. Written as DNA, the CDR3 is TGCGCCAGCAGCAGCAGTGGGAGGGTGGGCACTGAAGCTTTCTTT.

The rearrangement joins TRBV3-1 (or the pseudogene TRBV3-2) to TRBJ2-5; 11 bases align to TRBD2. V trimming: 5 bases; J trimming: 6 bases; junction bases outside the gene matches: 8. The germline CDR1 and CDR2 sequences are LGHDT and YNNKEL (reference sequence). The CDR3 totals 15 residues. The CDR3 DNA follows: TGTGCCAGCAGCGATCTAGCGGGAGGCGGGAAGACCCAGTACTTC. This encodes CASSDLAGGGKTQYF.

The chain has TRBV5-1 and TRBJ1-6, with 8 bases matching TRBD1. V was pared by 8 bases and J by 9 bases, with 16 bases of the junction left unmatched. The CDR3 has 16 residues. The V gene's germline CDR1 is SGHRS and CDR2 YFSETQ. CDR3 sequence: CARDDDRGRGLSPLHF. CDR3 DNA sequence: TGCGCCAGGGACGACGACAGGGGCCGCGGACTTTCACCCCTCCACTTT.

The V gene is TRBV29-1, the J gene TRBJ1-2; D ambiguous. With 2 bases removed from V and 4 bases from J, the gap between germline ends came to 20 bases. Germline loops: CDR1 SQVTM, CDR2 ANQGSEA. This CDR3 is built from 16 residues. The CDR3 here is CSVEWAPFATVYGYTF. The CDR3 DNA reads TGCAGCGTTGAATGGGCCCCATTCGCAACCGTCTATGGCTACACCTTC.

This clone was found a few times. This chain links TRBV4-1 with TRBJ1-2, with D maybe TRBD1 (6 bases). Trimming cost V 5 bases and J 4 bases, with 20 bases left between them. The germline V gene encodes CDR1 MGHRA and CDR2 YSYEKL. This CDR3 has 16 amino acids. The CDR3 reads CASSEGGGAQSYGYTF. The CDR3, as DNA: TGCGCCAGCAGCGAGGGGGGGGGAGCACAATCCTATGGCTACACCTTC.

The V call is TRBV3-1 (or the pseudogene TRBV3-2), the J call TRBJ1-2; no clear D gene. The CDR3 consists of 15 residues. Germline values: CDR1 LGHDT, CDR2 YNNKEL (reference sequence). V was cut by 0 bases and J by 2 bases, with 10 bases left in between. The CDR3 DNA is TGTGCCAGCAGCCAAGATCGTTACACCAACTATGGCTACACCTTC. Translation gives CASSQDRYTNYGYTF.

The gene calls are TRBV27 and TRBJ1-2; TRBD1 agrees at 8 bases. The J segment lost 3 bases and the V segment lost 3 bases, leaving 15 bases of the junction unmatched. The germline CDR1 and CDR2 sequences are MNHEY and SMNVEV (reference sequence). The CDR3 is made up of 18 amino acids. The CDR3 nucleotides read TGTGCCAGCAGTTTTTATAGTGGGCAGGGGGCGCTTTACTATGGCTACACCTTC. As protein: CASSFYSGQGALYYGYTF.

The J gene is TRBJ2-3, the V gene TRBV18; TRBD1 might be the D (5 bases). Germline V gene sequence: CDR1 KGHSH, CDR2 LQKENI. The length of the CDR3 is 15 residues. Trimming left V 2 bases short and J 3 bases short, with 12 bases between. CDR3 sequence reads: CASSPSIQGTDTQYF. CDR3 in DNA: TGTGCCAGCTCACCAAGTATTCAGGGTACAGATACGCAGTATTTT. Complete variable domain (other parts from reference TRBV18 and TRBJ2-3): NAGVMQNPRHLVRRRGQEARLRCSPMKGHSHVYWYRQLPEEGLKFMVYLQKENIIDESGMPKERFSAEFPKEGPSILRIQQVVRGDSAAYFCASSPSIQGTDTQYFGPGTRLTVL.

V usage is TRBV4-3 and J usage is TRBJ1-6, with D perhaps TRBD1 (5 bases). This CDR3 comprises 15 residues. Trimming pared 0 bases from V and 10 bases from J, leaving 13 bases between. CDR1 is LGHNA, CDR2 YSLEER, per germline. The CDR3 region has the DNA TGCGCCAGCAGCCAAGATCTCCCAGGGAACTCACCCCTCCACTTT. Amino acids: CASSQDLPGNSPLHF.

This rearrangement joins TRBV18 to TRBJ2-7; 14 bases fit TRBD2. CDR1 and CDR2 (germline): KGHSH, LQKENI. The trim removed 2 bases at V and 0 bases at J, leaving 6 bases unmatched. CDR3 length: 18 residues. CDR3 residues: CASSPTGTSGRFSYEQYF. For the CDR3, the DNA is TGTGCCAGCTCACCAACCGGGACTAGCGGGAGATTCTCCTACGAGCAGTACTTC.

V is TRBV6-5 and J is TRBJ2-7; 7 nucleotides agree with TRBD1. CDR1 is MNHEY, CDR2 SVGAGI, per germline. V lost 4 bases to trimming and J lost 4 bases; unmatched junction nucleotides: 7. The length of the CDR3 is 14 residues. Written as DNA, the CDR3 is TGTGCCAGCAGTTTGCAGGGGGTTGGGTACGAGCAGTACTTC. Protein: CASSLQGVGYEQYF.